This T cell receptor beta chain comes out of a study of early T cells in non-severe SARS-CoV-2 infection. In its sample, this clonotype was seen many times. V lost 4 bases to trimming and J lost 2 bases, with 12 bases between them. Germline V CDR1 and CDR2: SGHKS, YYEKEE (reference sequence). This CDR3 comprises 14 residues. Unique molecular identifiers were added to individual cDNA molecules. TCRdb reanalysed the 5' RACE reads using MiXCR and keeps one entry per CDR3 protein. The sample lists 45,000 to 50,000 distinct CDR3 sequences, more than 5.5% seen once, with about 2.7% in the top ten. Source: whole blood, taken at baseline. This receptor was taken from an adult who was a healthcare worker with PCR-confirmed SARS-CoV-2 infection or an uninfected control (not recorded which). J is TRBJ1-1 and V is TRBV5-5; a possible D gene is TRBD1 (6 bases). The CDR3 sequence is CASSTNRANTEAFF. CDR3 DNA sequence: TGTGCCAGCAGCACTAACAGGGCTAACACTGAAGCTTTCTTT.